The entry below describes one T cell receptor (beta chain). As yet, its antigen is unknown. Different DNA sequences within this sample yield the same CDR3. Germline CDR1 MNHEY, CDR2 SVGAGI. The V end was cut by 7 bases, the J end by 0 bases, with 4 bases between. This CDR3 is built from 11 residues. The unexposed donors gave CD4+ T cells in about 2010-2019, prior to COVID-19. Naive and memory CD4+ T cells came from enriched cryopreserved PBMCs. TCRdb's table, derived via immunoSEQ multiplex PCR, lists solely in-frame clones and lacks some. The data show tens of thousands of clones, about 95% seen once. This sample was taken from a study of CD4 T cells in relation to SARS-CoV-2 and coronaviruses. Whole-study findings and limits: Monoreactive clones expanded significantly more to SARS-CoV-2 than crossreactive clones did.

The rearrangement uses TRBV6-5 and TRBJ2-7; D not resolved. This TCR was recovered from a human donor in good health. Sequenced material: naive CD4+ T cells from PBMCs. The subset denotes: naive CD4+ T cells isolated by negative enrichment. CDR3 residues: CASKDSYEQYF. The DNA for the CDR3 is TGTGCCAGCAAGGACTCCTACGAGCAGTACTTC.